The 8 T cell receptor beta chains listed next were all sequenced from one sample in a study of tumor and adjacent non-tumor tissue in lung cancer. The template was RNA from unsorted bulk tissue. Three rounds of nested PCR, following a modified ARM-PCR protocol, produced the TCRbeta library. One entry per CDR3 protein, called by TCRdb with MiXCR from the multiplex PCR reads. The sample consists of 100,000 to 150,000 distinct CDR3 sequences, 60% to 70% of them appearing once. The material sequenced was lung tumor tissue. Receptors originate from a man aged 25-40 years with non-small cell lung cancer.

Comment on this clonotype: A read error may be the cause here, since a much bigger clone is one base away. The chain couples TRBV20-1 to TRBJ2-3; tentatively, D is TRBD1 or TRBD2 (5 bases each). Germline V gene lookup returns CDR1 DFQATT and CDR2 SNEGSKA (reference sequence). The CDR3 has 17 residues. CDR3 region: CSARRASGTASIDTQYF. The CDR3 DNA reads as TGCAGTGCTAGACGCGCTTCCGGGACGGCTAGCATAGATACGCAGTATTTT.

This clonotype was observed once. The junction does not match germline at one end; this may be a read error. The V gene is TRBV11-2, the J gene TRBJ2-5; D perhaps matches TRBD2 (6 bases). Germline CDR1 SGHAT, CDR2 FQNNGV. There are 13 residues in the CDR3. CDR3 in amino acids: CACSLAEGETQYF. CDR3 nucleotides: TGTGCCTGCAGCTTAGCGGAGGGAGAGACCCAGTACTTC.

Worth noting for this clonotype: This may be a read error, as it is one base from a much larger clone. The chain uses TRBV20-1 and TRBJ2-4, with D possibly called TRBD1 or TRBD2 (5 bases each). This CDR3 is built from 14 residues. From germline, CDR1 is DFQATT and CDR2 SNEGSKA (reference sequence). The V end lost 6 bases, the J end lost 3 bases, and 15 bases lay between the germline ends. The CDR3 coding sequence is TGCAGTGCCCCGACCGGGGCATGCAAAAACATTCAGTACTTC. This gives the protein CSAPTGACKNIQYF.

This clonotype was counted at least ten times. The rearrangement joins TRBV20-1 to TRBJ1-1, with D unclear. This CDR3 has 14 amino acids. Trimming removed 1 base at V and 3 bases at J, with 12 bases between. Germline CDR1 and CDR2: DFQATT and SNEGSKA (reference sequence). CDR3 coding DNA: TGCAGTGCTAGAGGGGGAGGGATTGACACTGAAGCTTTCTTT. Its translation is CSARGGGIDTEAFF.

This chain uses TRBV6-1 with TRBJ2-3, with 9 nucleotides matching TRBD1. The CDR3 is 18 residues long. Losses at the gene ends were 5 bases for V and 3 bases for J; bases not matched to a gene: 15. Germline assignment: CDR1 MNHNS and CDR2 SASEGT. In DNA, the CDR3 is TGTGCCAGCAGTAAATTGTGGTGGGGACAGGGTGGGACAGATACGCAGTATTTT. It codes for CASSKLWWGQGGTDTQYF.

About this clonotype: Since a much larger clone is just one base distant, this may be a read error. The chain carries TRBV10-1 and TRBJ2-2; D is unclear. V was cut by 7 bases and J by 8 bases, with 11 bases left in between. This CDR3 spans 12 amino acids. Germline V gene lookup returns CDR1 WNHNN and CDR2 SYGVQD (reference sequence). CDR3 loop: CASTSFPGELFF. In nucleotides, the CDR3 is TGCGCCAGCACTTCATTCCCTGGGGAGCTGTTTTTT.

The chain joins TRBV4-2 to TRBJ1-3; D is ambiguous. V was pared by 0 bases and J by 0 bases, with 6 bases between. The CDR3 sequence is 15 residues long. Germline V gives CDR1 LGHNA, CDR2 YNFKEQ. CDR3 DNA sequence: TGTGCCAGCAGCCAAGAGACTCGCTCTGGAAACACCATATATTTT. This sequence encodes CASSQETRSGNTIYF.

A word on this clonotype: Being one base from a much bigger clone, this may be a read error. This chain uses TRBV4-1 with TRBJ2-1; the D is unclear. The V end was cut by 3 bases, the J end by 11 bases, with 17 bases between. The CDR3 has 14 residues. CDR1 is MGHRA and CDR2 is YSYEKL in the germline V gene. CDR3 bases: TGCGCCAGCAGCCACACCCCAACAGATAATAAGCAGTTCTTC. Translation: CASSHTPTDNKQFF.